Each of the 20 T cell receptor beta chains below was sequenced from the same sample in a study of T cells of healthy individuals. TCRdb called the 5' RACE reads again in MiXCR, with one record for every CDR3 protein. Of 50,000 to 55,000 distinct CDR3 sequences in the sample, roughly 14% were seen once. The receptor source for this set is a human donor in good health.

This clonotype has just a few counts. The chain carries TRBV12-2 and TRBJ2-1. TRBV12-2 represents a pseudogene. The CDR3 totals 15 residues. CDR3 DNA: TGTGCAAGTACAAGAGATACTAGCTCCTACAATGAGCAGTTCTTC. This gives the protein CASTRDTSSYNEQFF.

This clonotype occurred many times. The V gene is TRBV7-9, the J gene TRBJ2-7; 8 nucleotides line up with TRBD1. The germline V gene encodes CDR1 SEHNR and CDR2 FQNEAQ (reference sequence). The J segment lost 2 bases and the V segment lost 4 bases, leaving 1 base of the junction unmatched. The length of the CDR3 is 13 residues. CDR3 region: CASSSRGPYEQYF. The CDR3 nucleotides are TGTGCCAGCAGCTCCAGGGGGCCCTACGAGCAGTACTTC.

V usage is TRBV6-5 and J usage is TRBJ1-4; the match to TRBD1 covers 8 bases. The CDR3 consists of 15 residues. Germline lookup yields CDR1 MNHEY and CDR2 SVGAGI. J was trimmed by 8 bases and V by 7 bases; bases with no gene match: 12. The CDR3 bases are TGTGCCAGCACCTTCACAGGGGGACGGCGGGAAAAACTGTTTTTT. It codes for CASTFTGGRREKLFF.

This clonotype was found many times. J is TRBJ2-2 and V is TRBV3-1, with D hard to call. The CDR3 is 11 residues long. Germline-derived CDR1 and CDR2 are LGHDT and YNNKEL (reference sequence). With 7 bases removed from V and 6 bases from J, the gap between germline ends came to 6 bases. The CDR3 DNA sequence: TGTGCCAGCAAGGCCGCCGGGGAGCTGTTTTTT. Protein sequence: CASKAAGELFF.

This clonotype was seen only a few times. This CDR3 is CASSQGRTGGYEQYF. CDR3 sequence (DNA): TGCGCCAGCAGCCAAGGGAGAACAGGGGGGTACGAGCAGTACTTC. The chain employs TRBV4-3 and TRBJ2-7; TRBD1 matches 8 bases. The germline gives CDR1 LGHNA, CDR2 YSLEER. V lost 1 base to trimming and J lost 4 bases; unmatched junction nucleotides: 6. The CDR3 is made up of 15 amino acids.

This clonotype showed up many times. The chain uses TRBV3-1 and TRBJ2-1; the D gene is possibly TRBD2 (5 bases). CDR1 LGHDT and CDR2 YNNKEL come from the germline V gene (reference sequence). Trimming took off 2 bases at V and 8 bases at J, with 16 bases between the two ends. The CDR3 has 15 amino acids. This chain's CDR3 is CASSQRVGEDDEQFF. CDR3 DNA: TGTGCCAGCAGCCAAAGGGTGGGAGAGGACGATGAGCAGTTCTTC.

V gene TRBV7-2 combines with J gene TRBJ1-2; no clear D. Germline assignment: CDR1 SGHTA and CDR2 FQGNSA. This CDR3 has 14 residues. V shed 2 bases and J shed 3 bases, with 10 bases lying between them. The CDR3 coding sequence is TGTGCCAGCAGCTTATTTCCGGGCCACTATGGCTACACCTTC. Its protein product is CASSLFPGHYGYTF.

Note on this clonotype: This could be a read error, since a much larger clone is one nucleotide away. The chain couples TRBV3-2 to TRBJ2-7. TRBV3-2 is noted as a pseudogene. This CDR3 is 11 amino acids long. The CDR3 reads CASSPPYEQYF. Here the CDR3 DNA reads TGTGCCAGCAGCCCCCCCTACGAGCAGTACTTC.

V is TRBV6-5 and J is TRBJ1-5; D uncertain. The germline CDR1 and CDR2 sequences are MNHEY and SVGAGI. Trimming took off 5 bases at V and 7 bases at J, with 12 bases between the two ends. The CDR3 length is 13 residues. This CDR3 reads CASSPIRGQPQHF. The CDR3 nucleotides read TGTGCCAGCAGTCCTATCCGTGGACAGCCCCAGCATTTT.

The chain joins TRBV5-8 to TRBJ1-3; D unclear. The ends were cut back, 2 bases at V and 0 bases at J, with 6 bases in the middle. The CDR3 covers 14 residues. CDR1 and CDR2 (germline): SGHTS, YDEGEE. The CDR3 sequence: CASSLLDSGNTIYF. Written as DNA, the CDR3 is TGTGCCAGCAGCTTATTGGACTCTGGAAACACCATATATTTT.

The CDR3 region has the DNA TGTGCCAGCAGCCCACTAGCGGGGGGCTGGACAGATACGCAGTATTTT. This translates into CASSPLAGGWTDTQYF. The V and J genes are TRBV7-9 and TRBJ2-3, with TRBD2 matching over 12 bases. The trim removed 5 bases at V and 3 bases at J, leaving 6 bases unmatched. The CDR3 extends over 16 amino acids. Germline V gives CDR1 SEHNR, CDR2 FQNEAQ (reference sequence).

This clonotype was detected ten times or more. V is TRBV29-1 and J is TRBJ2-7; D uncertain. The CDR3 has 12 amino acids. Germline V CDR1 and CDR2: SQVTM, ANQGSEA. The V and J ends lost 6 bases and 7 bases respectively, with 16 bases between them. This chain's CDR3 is CSVLGPAGEQYF. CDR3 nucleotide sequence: TGCAGCGTCCTCGGCCCCGCCGGGGAGCAGTACTTC.

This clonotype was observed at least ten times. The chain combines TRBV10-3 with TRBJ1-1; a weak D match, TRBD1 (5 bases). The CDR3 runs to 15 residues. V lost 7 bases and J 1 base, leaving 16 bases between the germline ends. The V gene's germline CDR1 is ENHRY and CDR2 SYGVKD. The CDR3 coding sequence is TGTGCCATCACCGGGCACGGGGCGGGGAACACTGAAGCTTTCTTT. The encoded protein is CAITGHGAGNTEAFF.

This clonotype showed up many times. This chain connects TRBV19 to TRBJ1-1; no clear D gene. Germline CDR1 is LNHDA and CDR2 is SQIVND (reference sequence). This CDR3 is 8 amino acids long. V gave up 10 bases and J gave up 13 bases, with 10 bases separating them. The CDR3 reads CATSRSFF. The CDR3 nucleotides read TGTGCCACCTCACGAAGTTTCTTT.

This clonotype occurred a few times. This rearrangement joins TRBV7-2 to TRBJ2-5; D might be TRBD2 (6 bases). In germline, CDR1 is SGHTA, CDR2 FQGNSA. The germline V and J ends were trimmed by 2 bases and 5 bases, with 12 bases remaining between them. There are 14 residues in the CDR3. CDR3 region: CASSLHQLAETQYF. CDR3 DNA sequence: TGTGCCAGCAGCTTACATCAGCTAGCGGAGACCCAGTACTTC. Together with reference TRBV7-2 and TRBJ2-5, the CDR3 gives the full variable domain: GAGVSQSPSNKVTEKGKDVELRCDPISGHTALYWYRQSLGQGLEFLIYFQGNSAPDKSGLPSDRFSAERTGGSVSTLTIQRTQQEDSAVYLCASSLHQLAETQYFGPGTRLLVL.

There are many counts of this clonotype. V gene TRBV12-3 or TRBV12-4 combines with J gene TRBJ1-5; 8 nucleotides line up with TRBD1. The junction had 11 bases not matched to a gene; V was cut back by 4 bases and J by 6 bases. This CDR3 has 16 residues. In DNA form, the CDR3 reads TGTGCCAGCAGTTCCTCCCCCAGGGGGCTTGGTCAGCCCCAGCATTTT. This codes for CASSSSPRGLGQPQHF.

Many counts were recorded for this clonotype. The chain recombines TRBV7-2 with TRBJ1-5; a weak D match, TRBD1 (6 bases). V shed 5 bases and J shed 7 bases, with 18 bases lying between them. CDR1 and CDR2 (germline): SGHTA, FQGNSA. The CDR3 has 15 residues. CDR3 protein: CASSPGVTGAQPQHF. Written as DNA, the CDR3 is TGTGCCAGCAGCCCGGGCGTGACGGGGGCCCAGCCCCAGCATTTT.

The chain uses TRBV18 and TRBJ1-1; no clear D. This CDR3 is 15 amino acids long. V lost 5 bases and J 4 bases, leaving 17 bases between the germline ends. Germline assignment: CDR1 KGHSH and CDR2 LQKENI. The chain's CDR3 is CASSILGADGTEAFF. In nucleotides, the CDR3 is TGTGCCAGCTCAATACTAGGCGCGGATGGCACTGAAGCTTTCTTT.

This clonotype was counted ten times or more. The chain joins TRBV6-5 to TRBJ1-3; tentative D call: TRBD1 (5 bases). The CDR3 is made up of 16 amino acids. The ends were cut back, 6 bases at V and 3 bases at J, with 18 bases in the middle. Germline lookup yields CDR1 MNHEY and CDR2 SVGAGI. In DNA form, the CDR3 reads TGTGCCAGCAGCTCCTGGACGGGGCTGGATGGAAACACCATATATTTT. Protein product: CASSSWTGLDGNTIYF.

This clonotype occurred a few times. The DNA for the CDR3 is TGTGCCAGCAGTGGACTAGCGGGAGTCGAAACAGATACGCAGTATTTT. Its translation: CASSGLAGVETDTQYF. The chain is built from TRBV27 and TRBJ2-3; 13 nucleotides align to TRBD2. Trimming at V came to 5 bases and at J to 3 bases, leaving 5 bases not matched to a gene. The germline V gene has CDR1 MNHEY and CDR2 SMNVEV (reference sequence). The CDR3 is 16 amino acids.